This entry is about one T cell receptor (beta chain). No antigen is known for it. One base away there is no much larger clone; base qualities are not given. This sample was included in a study of cytomegalovirus exposure and HLA in healthy donors (dated by TCRdb to 2017 to 2019). With regard to the full study: In an earlier analysis of some 550 of the donors, about 260 Gb of sequence data and 117 million unique TCR beta sequences from roughly 200 million T cells were reported. An early release that covered roughly 600 HLA-typed donors contained approximately 300 gigabases of sequencing data and approximately 85 million unique TCR sequences. The genetic ancestry cluster associated with self-reported Caucasian donors included 70% to 85% of the 300 to 450 genotyped donors. The study aimed to test whether signatures of past pathogen exposure could be identified by cataloging public T cell receptors. The T cell repertoires of around 670 subjects were profiled by immunosequencing and related to cytomegalovirus serostatus. A separate validation cohort of 100 to 150 different subjects was used in addition to the approximately 610-subject first cohort. To predict cytomegalovirus infection status, the study combined high-throughput TCR immunosequencing, statistical association of individual TCRs with disease status, and machine learning. A later analysis re-examined previously published TCR beta repertoires from just over 650 donors and added high-resolution HLA genotyping to investigate patterns of TCR occurrence. Rather than using new phenotypic data, the later analysis identified candidate immune exposures from TCR beta sequences and from how often those sequences occurred across donors. To decide whether each TCR beta V gene segment behaved as functional or pseudogenic, an earlier analysis of 587 of the donors relied on high-throughput TCR beta sequencing. Alongside the repertoire data, information on donor age, sex, ethnicity and CMV serostatus was compiled. Genome-wide SNP genotypes for about 60% of the roughly 700 donors were used in a later genetic analysis, which treated that subset as a discovery cohort. Every discovery cohort repertoire had been produced on one sequencing platform. Class I and class II HLA loci were covered by the typing at four-digit resolution. Typing coverage differed by locus: A, B, C, DRB1 and DQB1 were typed in roughly 620-630 donors, DQA1 in 522, DPA1 in around 600, and DPB1 in 450 to 480. A few DR-DQ haplotypes were treated as single units for association and clustering because of strong linkage in the cohort. Among 398 genotyped donors of the cohort, an average of about 240,000 unique TCR beta nucleotide sequences were sequenced per donor, around 20% of them non-productive.

V is pruned by 2 bases and J by 3 bases, leaving 4 bases of the junction without a gene match. The germline V gene encodes CDR1 MNHEY and CDR2 SMNVEV (reference sequence). The CDR3 has 15 amino acids, counting the end cysteine and phenylalanine. Just the 45-base CDR3 DNA is kept, in frame starting at base 1. The study at large found these results: Presence/absence analyses assumed roughly uniform sequencing depth across donors, an assumption that may not hold. A later analysis found that most CMV-associated TCR beta chains appeared HLA-restricted, with HLA associations seemingly driven largely by CMV exposure. In vitro tests confirmed that three of the cytomegalovirus-associated TCR beta chains recognize cytomegalovirus antigens. The classifier was reported to diagnose cytomegalovirus status with high specificity and sensitivity in both the original and validation cohorts. According to a later analysis, TCR association rates differed among HLA loci, with DRB1 alleles showing the most associated TCRs and HLA-C alleles showing the fewest. In an earlier analysis of 450 to 750 of the donors, most TCR beta V segments appeared in productive rearrangements about 90% or about 30% of the time, broadly matching IMGT annotations. In a later genetic analysis, a missense DCLRE1C variant was associated with V-gene and J-gene trimming of TCR beta chains, and the association was replicated in an independent cohort. While some public TCRs were present in many individuals, most TCR sequences turned up only very rarely across donors. A later analysis reported that several top co-occurrence clusters appeared linked to parvovirus B19, influenza, CMV and Epstein-Barr virus. Because HLA typing was missing for some donors at each locus, association tests included only the typed subset. Strong co-occurrence of HLA alleles, especially DR and DQ, made assigning TCR associations to individual alleles difficult. Because counts were too low, 15 to 20 rarely observed V segments, including chromosome 9 orphons, were excluded from the earlier analysis of about 500 of the donors. The cohort was sequenced for TCR beta chains only, and without alpha or paired-chain data the features that could be detected were limited. A further reported finding was that TCR beta sequences accurately predicted the HLA-A and HLA-B alleles for most subjects in the first cohort. In a later analysis, 15,000 to 20,000 TCR beta sequences were associated with specific HLA alleles at a false discovery rate of 0.05. A total of roughly 160 TCR beta chains were listed by the study as associated with cytomegalovirus. In a later analysis, HLA-associated TCR beta chains were found to be more clonally expanded and to have lower generation probabilities than equally common non-associated chains. A cluster of highly shared sequence variants was judged likely to represent a technical artifact of the sequencing pipeline. According to the authors, the approach could potentially be generalized to other disease states and immunological phenotypes. Linkage disequilibrium might explain the correlated functional status among segregating V segments, but an unknown experimental factor could not be excluded. Because the 87-base-pair reads could not distinguish some IMGT-functional V segments, including TRBV6-2 and TRBV6-3, those segments were excluded. According to a later genetic analysis, donors in an Asian-associated ancestry cluster had fewer N-insertions in productive TCRs than the approximately 610-donor mean. For the cohort, immune exposure information was limited to CMV serostatus.

The cohort comprised more than 550 healthy bone marrow donors. Cohort members were all nominally healthy when sampled, although unrecorded immune exposures were likely present. The donor tested CMV seropositive and was one of the 289 seropositive cohort members. A peripheral blood sample was provided by each donor, and peripheral blood mononuclear cells were used for TCR beta sequencing. Genomic DNA was extracted from the blood cell samples with the Qiagen DNeasy Blood Extraction Kit. The library was obtained by the immunoSEQ multiplex PCR assay. A mixture of 60 forward primers for TCR Vbeta segments and 13 reverse primers for TCR Jbeta segments was used in the multiplex PCR. Amplification of the CDR3 region of rearranged TCR beta genes was performed with a multiplex PCR assay on genomic DNA. On the Illumina HiSeq System, the amplified TCR beta libraries were sequenced as 87-base-pair reads. In the source study's methods: A later analysis counted about 80 million unique TCR beta chains across the 550 to 800 repertoires, and some 11 million of these chains were shared by at least two donors. Raw reads were error-corrected and collapsed into unique sequences by a nearest-neighbor algorithm in which closely related sequences were merged to remove PCR and sequencing errors. V, D and J gene segments were assigned by aligning CDR3 sequences to IMGT reference sequences. For a sequence to be retained, at least a six-nucleotide match to both a V gene segment and a J gene segment was required. A rearrangement counted as productive if the CDR3 had no stop codons and remained in frame with V and J, and every other rearrangement counted as non-productive. Following IMGT convention, CDR3 was defined as the stretch from the second conserved V-encoded cysteine to the conserved J-encoded phenylalanine. In an earlier analysis of 550 to 650 of the donors, sequences lacking an unambiguous match to a single V gene segment were excluded. In an earlier analysis of almost 600 of the donors, a V segment was called functional when productive rearrangements were above 56.7%, and segregating when the standard deviation between donors exceeded 5%. A statistical classification framework was built for diagnosing cytomegalovirus status from the catalog of TCR beta chain sequences. In a later analysis, TCR nucleotide sequences were compared against IMGT/GENE-DB human TR gene sequences so that V and J genes could be assigned. The TCRdist pipeline was used in a later analysis to assign CDR3 sequences and most-parsimonious VDJ recombination scenarios. In a later analysis, each TCR beta chain was defined by its CDR3 amino acid sequence together with its V-gene family, and reads lacking a unique V-gene family were excluded. In a later analysis, 450 to 600 highly shared, low-generation-probability nucleotide sequences were removed to address suspected cross-contamination and a sequencing artifact. In a later analysis, a clonal expansion index was calculated for each public chain from normalized within-repertoire ranks of inferred template counts. In a later analysis, generation probabilities were computed with a VDJ recombination model fitted to out-of-frame rearrangements, and the resulting probabilities were checked against IGoR. In a later analysis, hypergeometric tests were used to score TCR-TCR, TCR-HLA and TCR-CMV co-occurrence, with a repertoire-size bias correction applied to TCR pairs. A later analysis estimated false discovery rates by permuting HLA or CMV assignments 20 times. In a later analysis, co-occurring TCRs were grouped with DBSCAN, and TCRdist sequence similarity was added when clustering was performed within HLA-allele-positive subsets. For co-occurrence clustering, repertoires with fewer than 30,000 or more than 120,000 public chains were excluded, along with roughly five repertoires with anomalous nucleotide sharing. TCRdb re-hosts the immuneACCESS table, in-frame sequences only. Its copies lack some clones; in the studies checked, an unresolved V gene accounts for under half of them, and the cause for the rest is not known. V and J calls plus clone size are reproduced from that table; the DNA served to infer D and trimming. The sample profile shows 100,000 to 150,000 clones; around 68% of them were found once. The ten largest make up less than 4% of the sample.

The chain links TRBV27 with TRBJ2-1; 7 nucleotides in the junction match TRBD2. Sequencing used PBMCs. This clonotype originated in a man aged 35-49 years in good health and CMV-seropositive. The DNA sequence is given as TGTGCCAGCAGTTTAAATCCTAGCGGCTACAATGAGCAGTTCTTC. This yields the protein CASSLNPSGYNEQFF.